This TCR beta chain is from a study of shared clonotypes between healthy human individuals. Study-level points and caveats: Non-shared clonotypes showed lower generation probabilities than clonotypes common to all four donors. Naive subsets generally had larger estimated richness than memory subsets.

The study ran the assay at deep level. Profiling relied on immunoSEQ multiplex PCR, and the TCRdb table lists in-frame clones only, not all of them. The data hold 230,000 or so clones, with under 80% observed a single time. Concerning this clone itself: Its antigen is still unknown.

The germline V gene has CDR1 SGHNT and CDR2 YENEEA. This CDR3 comprises 13 residues. Deletions cut 3 bases from V and 1 base from J, with 6 bases between. The study drew its donors from healthy HIV-negative adults without recent acute infections or vaccinations. The sequence was collected from a man aged 25 to 40 in good health. The chain carries TRBV11-3 and TRBJ1-1; D is possibly TRBD1 (6 bases). Source material: memory CD4+ T cells sorted from blood. Subset meaning: CD45RA-negative fraction. The CDR3, as DNA: TGTGCCAGCAGCTTGGGACAGAACACTGAAGCTTTCTTT. This codes for CASSLGQNTEAFF.